Listed below are T cell receptor beta chains from one sample, sequenced in a study of T cells after yellow fever vaccination. Each CDR3 protein gets one entry after TCRdb re-called the 5' RACE reads with MiXCR. This table has more than 350,000 distinct CDR3 sequences, approximately 10% appearing once. This specimen consisted of PBMCs, obtained on the day of the first yellow fever vaccination. These receptors all stem from a man aged 18 to 30 who received the YFV17D yellow fever vaccine. CDR3s include the opening cysteine and the closing phenylalanine or tryptophan. D genes are given only for firm matches. Expanded clones are given a class, and other clones once, few, many or no size at all.

abundance | d_gene | j_gene | v_gene | CDR3aa | CDR3nt
few | TRBD1 | TRBJ2-7 | TRBV6-1 | CASSQGAGTYEQYF | TGTGCCAGCAGCCAGGGGGCTGGCACCTACGAGCAGTACTTC
many | NA | TRBJ2-7 | TRBV6-2/TRBV6-3 | CASSSTGSDGSEQYF | TGTGCCAGCAGTTCGACAGGTTCTGACGGGTCGGAGCAGTACTTC
many | NA | TRBJ2-7 | TRBV5-1 | CASSLEGSWGVNYEQYF | TGCGCCAGCAGCTTGGAAGGTAGTTGGGGGGTGAACTACGAGCAGTACTTC
NA | NA | TRBJ2-5 | TRBV5-6 | CASSSLSARETQYF | TGTGCCAGCAGCTCCCTCTCTGCCCGTGAGACCCAGTACTTC
few | NA | TRBJ1-2 | TRBV4-1 | CASSRGDWGYTF | TGCGCCAGCAGCAGGGGGGACTGGGGCTACACCTTC
few | NA | TRBJ2-3 | TRBV6-1 | CASSALLGRQGTDTQYF | TGTGCCAGCAGTGCACTTCTCGGGAGACAGGGAACAGATACGCAGTATTTT
NA | TRBD1 | TRBJ1-1 | TRBV5-1 | CASSAYRGANTEAFF | TGCGCCAGCAGCGCGTACAGGGGCGCGAACACTGAAGCTTTCTTT
NA | TRBD2 | TRBJ2-1 | TRBV7-2 | CASSHTSGGFNEQFF | TGTGCCAGCAGCCATACTAGCGGGGGGTTCAATGAGCAGTTCTTC
few | TRBD1 | TRBJ1-6 | TRBV14 | CASSLRTGVGSPLHF | TGTGCCAGCAGCTTGCGGACAGGGGTCGGTTCACCCCTCCACTTT
NA | TRBD1 | TRBJ1-1 | TRBV4-3 | CASRPTGGAWDTEAFF | TGCGCCAGCAGACCGACAGGGGGCGCATGGGACACTGAAGCTTTCTTT
NA | NA | TRBJ1-3 | TRBV6-1 | CASRTGSGNTIYF | TGTGCCAGCAGGACAGGCTCTGGAAACACCATATATTTT
NA | TRBD1 | TRBJ1-4 | TRBV4-1 | CASSSRDRGLINEKLFF | TGCGCCAGCAGCTCCCGGGACAGGGGGCTAATTAATGAAAAACTGTTTTTT
NA | NA | TRBJ2-3 | TRBV27 | CASSLTATGKADTQYF | TGTGCCAGCAGTTTAACCGCGACTGGGAAGGCAGATACGCAGTATTTT
few | TRBD2 | TRBJ2-3 | TRBV11-2 | CASSLYSGGRDTQYF | TGTGCCAGCAGCTTATATAGCGGGGGGCGGGATACGCAGTATTTT
few | NA | TRBJ2-2 | TRBV6-2/TRBV6-3 | CASLWGDGGELFF | TGTGCCAGCCTCTGGGGGGACGGCGGGGAGCTGTTTTTT
few | NA | TRBJ1-2 | TRBV7-8 | CASSPGLARINYGYTF | TGTGCCAGCAGCCCCGGACTCGCCCGGATTAACTATGGCTACACCTTC
many | NA | TRBJ2-7 | TRBV3-1 | CASSRGQSSYEQYF | TGTGCCAGCAGCCGAGGACAGAGCTCCTACGAGCAGTACTTC